This is a list of T cell receptor beta chains from one sample in a study of T cell repertoires in cytomegalovirus infection. TCRdb recomputed calls from the reads with MiXCR, one row per CDR3 protein. The top ten clones hold 48% of a sample with a few hundred thousand distinct CDR3 sequences, roughly 42% of them seen once. These receptors lack a known antigen. The specimen comprised cultured PBMCs, sampled from culture after CMV antigen stimulation. These receptors were collected from a human donor in good health (CMV status not recorded). Some clones in this sample may be carry-over from other donors' samples. The CDR3 runs from the conserved cysteine through the conserved F or W. The D gene is left open where the match is weak. Clone size is not always given. Where it is, it says once, few, many or a class for expanded clones.

V gene	clone size	D gene	J gene	CDR3 DNA	CDR3 protein
TRBV12-3/TRBV12-4	NA	TRBD2	TRBJ2-7	TGTGCCAGCAGTTTAGGACTACATGTGCGGGAGCTCCACGAGCAGTACTTC	CASSLGLHVRELHEQYF
TRBV7-6	few	NA	TRBJ2-1	TGTGCCAGCAGCACCCGTGGTGCGGACAATGAGCAGTTCTTC	CASSTRGADNEQFF
TRBV27	NA	NA	TRBJ2-3	TGTGCCAGCAGTCAAAGCTCCAACACAGATACGCAGTATTTT	CASSQSSNTDTQYF
TRBV12-3/TRBV12-4	few	TRBD2	TRBJ2-5	TGTGCCAGCAGCCAGGGGAGCGGGGGCCCCACGACCCAGTACTTC	CASSQGSGGPTTQYF
TRBV29-1	NA	NA	TRBJ2-6	TGCAGCGTGGGGGACCGTAGGGTGGATGGCTCTGGGGCCAACGTCCTGACTTTC	CSVGDRRVDGSGANVLTF
TRBV3-1	few	TRBD1	TRBJ1-1	TGTGCCAGCAGGGGGACAGGTGAAGCTTTCTTT	CASRGTGEAFF
TRBV20-1	NA	TRBD2	TRBJ2-7	TGCAGTGCTAGGGCTAGCGGGAGGGCTAGGTCCTACGAGCAGTACTTC	CSARASGRARSYEQYF
TRBV7-6	few	NA	TRBJ2-3	TGTGCCAGCAGCCCCTGGGACGCCGCAGATACGCAGTATTTT	CASSPWDAADTQYF
TRBV10-3	NA	NA	TRBJ1-6	TGTGCCATCAGTGAGTCTAAACAGGCTAATTCACCCCTCCACTTT	CAISESKQANSPLHF
TRBV6-5	NA	TRBD1	TRBJ2-5	TGTGCCAGCAGCCCCGCCGGACAGGGGGGGACCCAGTACTTC	CASSPAGQGGTQYF
TRBV7-2	NA	NA	TRBJ2-3	TGTGCCAGCAGACCCCCCCCAGATACGCAGTATTTT	CASRPPPDTQYF
TRBV12-3/TRBV12-4	NA	TRBD1	TRBJ1-6	TGTGCCAGCAGTATAAGGGACAGGGGGCTAGGGCCCCTCCACTTT	CASSIRDRGLGPLHF
TRBV7-2	many	NA	TRBJ1-2	TGTGCCAGCAGCTTAGCAATTGGCGACTATGGCTACACCTTC	CASSLAIGDYGYTF
TRBV7-2	few	TRBD2	TRBJ2-3	TGTGCCAGCAGCTTAGGCACTAGCGGAGCCCTGGATACGCAGTATTTT	CASSLGTSGALDTQYF
TRBV6-2/TRBV6-3	NA	NA	TRBJ2-2	TGTGCCAGCGGAGTAGCGAGGTTCGGGGAGCTGTTTTTT	CASGVARFGELFF
TRBV20-1	NA	TRBD2	TRBJ2-1	TGCAGTGCTCCCGGGACTAGCGGATACAATGAGCAGTTCTTC	CSAPGTSGYNEQFF
TRBV7-8	NA	NA	TRBJ2-1	TGTGCCAGCAGCGGGTCTCAGGGGAGCTCCTACAATGAGCAGTTCTTC	CASSGSQGSSYNEQFF
TRBV20-1	once	NA	TRBJ2-7	TGCAGTGCTTTTAAGGGCTCCTACGAGCAGTACTTC	CSAFKGSYEQYF
TRBV7-2	NA	NA	TRBJ1-1	TGTGCCAGCAGCGCGGCGCCCGGTTTATATACTGAAGCTTTCTTT	CASSAAPGLYTEAFF
TRBV7-2	NA	NA	TRBJ2-3	TGTGCCAGCAGAATGACTCGAGGAGCAGATACGCAGTATTTT	CASRMTRGADTQYF
TRBV20-1	few	NA	TRBJ1-1	TGCAGTGCCCGGGAGAATATAATTGCTGAAGCTTTCTTT	CSARENIIAEAFF
TRBV7-9	NA	TRBD1	TRBJ1-3	TGTGCCAGCACCTCCGACAGGGGAGGAAACACCATATATTTT	CASTSDRGGNTIYF
TRBV7-9	few	NA	TRBJ1-2	TGTGCCAGCAGCTTAGTTAGGACTGGCTATGGCTACACCTTC	CASSLVRTGYGYTF
TRBV7-6	many	NA	TRBJ1-3	TGTGCCAGCAGCCCCCGACAGGTTACTGGAAACACCATATATTTT	CASSPRQVTGNTIYF
TRBV29-1	NA	NA	TRBJ1-2	TGCAGCGTTGAAGTAGGTGCTAACTATGGCTACACCTTC	CSVEVGANYGYTF
TRBV20-1	NA	NA	TRBJ2-5	TGCAGTGCTGGAGGACAAATGGGGGAGACCCAGTACTTC	CSAGGQMGETQYF
TRBV5-1	NA	TRBD1	TRBJ2-7	TGCGCCAGCAGCGTCAACCGGGACAGGGGGCGCGGCGAGCAGTACTTC	CASSVNRDRGRGEQYF
TRBV10-3	once	NA	TRBJ1-1	TGTGCCATCAGTGAAGGCCAGTTGAACACTGAAGCTTTCTTT	CAISEGQLNTEAFF
TRBV4-1	NA	NA	TRBJ1-3	TGCGCCAGCAGCCAAGTCTGGGGGACAACTGGAAACACCATATATTTT	CASSQVWGTTGNTIYF
TRBV7-2	many	NA	TRBJ2-1	TGTGCCAGCAGCTTAGGGGTCTTATCCTACAATGAGCAGTTCTTC	CASSLGVLSYNEQFF
TRBV11-2	many	NA	TRBJ2-1	TGTGCCAGCAGCTTAGGGGGGACGAGCTACAATGAGCAGTTCTTC	CASSLGGTSYNEQFF
TRBV11-2	NA	TRBD1	TRBJ1-4	TGTGCCAGCAGCTTAGGGGGTCCTGGACAGGGATTGGAAAAACTGTTTTTT	CASSLGGPGQGLEKLFF
TRBV6-5	NA	TRBD1	TRBJ1-1	TGTGCCAGCAGTTCCCCAAACCCCCTTCAACAGGGGGTGGGAGCTTTCTTT	CASSSPNPLQQGVGAFF
TRBV7-2	few	TRBD2	TRBJ2-5	TGTGCCAGCAGCCAGGGGGGACTAGCGGGCTCGAGGACCCAGTACTTC	CASSQGGLAGSRTQYF
TRBV4-3	few	NA	TRBJ2-4	TGCGCCAGCAGCCAAGATCGCGGAAACATTCAGTACTTC	CASSQDRGNIQYF
TRBV15	NA	NA	TRBJ1-3	TGTGCCACCAGCAGATCTCCCAGGGAGATCTCTGGAAACACCATATATTTT	CATSRSPREISGNTIYF
TRBV7-2	few	NA	TRBJ2-3	TGTGCCAGCAGCGCCTCGACAGCCAGCACAGATACGCAGTATTTT	CASSASTASTDTQYF
TRBV18	few	NA	TRBJ2-7	TGTGCCAGCTCCCCGGTCGCGAATTCCTACGAGCAGTACTTC	CASSPVANSYEQYF
TRBV11-3	NA	NA	TRBJ2-1	TGTGCCAGCAGCTTATGGGGGACCGGCTACAATGAGCAGTTCTTC	CASSLWGTGYNEQFF
TRBV11-2	NA	NA	TRBJ1-6	TGTGCCAGCAGCCCCGGGCGGCGGGGTAATTCACCCCTCCACTTT	CASSPGRRGNSPLHF
TRBV27	NA	NA	TRBJ2-1	TGTGCCAGCAGTCCCGCGGGACCCTACAATGAGCAGTTCTTC	CASSPAGPYNEQFF
TRBV7-2	NA	TRBD2	TRBJ2-5	TGTGCCAGCAGCTGGGACTACCTCCAAGAGACCCAGTACTTC	CASSWDYLQETQYF
TRBV10-3	few	TRBD2	TRBJ2-3	TGTGCCATCGGAGGACTAGCGGGGGACACAGATACGCAGTATTTT	CAIGGLAGDTDTQYF
TRBV7-2	NA	NA	TRBJ2-3	TGTGCCAGCAGCTTAGGGCCCAGTCAAGATACGCAGTATTTT	CASSLGPSQDTQYF
TRBV7-6	NA	TRBD2	TRBJ2-7	TGTGCCAGCAGTCCGGGGGGATTCGGCGAGCAGTACTTC	CASSPGGFGEQYF
TRBV28	once	TRBD1	TRBJ1-2	TGTGCCAGCAACCCGCAGGGGGCGCTTCCTGGCTACACCTTC	CASNPQGALPGYTF
TRBV7-2	few	TRBD2	TRBJ2-1	TGTGCCAGCAGCTTAGTCGGGGGGGGCTACGGTGAGCAGTTCTTC	CASSLVGGGYGEQFF
TRBV18	NA	NA	TRBJ1-1	TGTGCCAGCTCACCACCGGGGGCCCCCGGGCGTACTGAAGCTTTCTTT	CASSPPGAPGRTEAFF